What follows are 28 T cell receptor beta chains derived from one specimen sequenced in a study of T cells in Graves' hyperthyroidism and ophthalmopathy. TCR beta CDR3 region amplification was performed from RNA transcripts. HTBI primers were used for first-round RT-PCR of the TCR CDR3. TCRdb re-called the multiplex PCR reads with MiXCR, one entry per CDR3 protein. The sample lists 300,000 to 500,000 distinct CDR3 sequences, over 12% occurring once. Specimen: blood. These receptors were collected from a man over 45 with Graves' ophthalmopathy.

This clonotype was detected ten times or more. The rearrangement uses TRBV28 and TRBJ2-5, with 10 nucleotides matching TRBD2. V gave up 6 bases and J gave up 1 base; unmatched junction bases: 11. CDR3 length: 17 residues. Germline V CDR1 and CDR2: MDHEN, SYDVKM. CDR3 DNA sequence: TGTGCCAGCAGCCGCTTTGGACTAGCGGACCCCCAAGAGACCCAGTACTTC. This gives the protein CASSRFGLADPQETQYF.

This clonotype was found many times. V gene TRBV5-5 combines with J gene TRBJ2-7, with a possible D match to TRBD2 (6 bases). The CDR3 has 14 residues. V dropped 3 bases and J dropped 1 base, with 11 bases sitting between them. In germline, CDR1 is SGHKS, CDR2 YYEKEE (reference sequence). The CDR3 DNA sequence: TGTGCCAGCAGCTGGGGGGACGCATCCTACGAGCAGTACTTC. It yields the protein CASSWGDASYEQYF. The complete variable domain, with remaining parts taken from reference TRBV5-5 and TRBJ2-7, reads DAGVTQSPTHLIKTRGQQVTLRCSPISGHKSVSWYQQVLGQGPQFIFQYYEKEERGRGNFPDRFSARQFPNYSSELNVNALLLGDSALYLCASSWGDASYEQYFGPGTRLTVT.

This clonotype was observed at least ten times. The CDR3 sequence is CASSYSNSGTEAFF. DNA for the CDR3: TGTGCCAGCAGTTACTCGAATTCGGGGACTGAAGCTTTCTTT. The rearrangement uses TRBV6-5 and TRBJ1-1; D unclear. The ends were cut back, 0 bases at V and 5 bases at J, with 10 bases in the middle. The CDR3 contains 14 residues. Looked up from germline, CDR1 is MNHEY and CDR2 is SVGAGI.

This clonotype was detected ten times or more. The V call is TRBV10-1, the J call TRBJ2-2, with 10 bases matching TRBD1. Germline V gene sequence: CDR1 WNHNN, CDR2 SYGVQD (reference sequence). The J segment lost 3 bases and the V segment lost 0 bases, leaving 4 bases of the junction unmatched. The CDR3 is 17 amino acids. The CDR3: CASSESPDRGDTGELFF. In DNA form, the CDR3 reads TGCGCCAGCAGTGAGTCCCCGGACAGGGGGGACACCGGGGAGCTGTTTTTT.

J is TRBJ2-5 and V is TRBV20-1; 9 bases line up with TRBD1. The CDR3 has 14 residues. From germline, CDR1 is DFQATT and CDR2 SNEGSKA (reference sequence). V was pared by 1 base and J by 3 bases, with 3 bases of the junction left unmatched. In nucleotides, the CDR3 is TGCAGTGCTAGAGGACGGACAGGGGAAGAGACCCAGTACTTC. It codes for CSARGRTGEETQYF.

Concerning this clonotype itself: Being one base from a much bigger clone, this may be a read error. The chain uses TRBV6-1 and TRBJ2-1; D gene uncertain. CDR1 and CDR2 (germline): MNHNS, SASEGT. CDR3 length equals 14 residues. The V and J ends lost 2 bases and 12 bases respectively, with 17 bases between them. CDR3 sequence reads: CASSETLLAGVQFF. The CDR3 coding sequence is TGTGCCAGCAGTGAAACTCTGCTGGCTGGGGTGCAGTTCTTC.

This clonotype was counted ten times or more. The chain links TRBV27 to TRBJ2-1; a weak D match, TRBD2 (6 bases). Germline V CDR1 and CDR2: MNHEY, SMNVEV (reference sequence). V was clipped by 4 bases and J by 6 bases, with 16 bases between them. The CDR3 runs 15 residues. DNA of the CDR3: TGTGCCAGCAGTTGGAGACTAGGAATGATCAATGAGCAGTTCTTC. Encoded protein: CASSWRLGMINEQFF.

This clonotype was detected a few times. The rearrangement links TRBV24-1 to TRBJ2-1; weak D call: TRBD2 (5 bases). With 8 bases removed from V and 3 bases from J, the gap between germline ends came to 10 bases. This CDR3 spans 13 amino acids. Looked up from germline, CDR1 is KGHDR and CDR2 is SFDVKD. In nucleotides, the CDR3 is TGTGCCACCACTTCGACTAACTACAATGAGCAGTTCTTC. Amino acid sequence: CATTSTNYNEQFF.

This clonotype showed up many times. This chain joins TRBV5-1 and TRBJ2-3; D is possibly TRBD2 (5 bases). V lost 4 bases and J 1 base, leaving 13 bases between the germline ends. Germline V gives CDR1 SGHRS, CDR2 YFSETQ. CDR3 length: 15 amino acids. The CDR3 DNA reads TGCGCCAGCAGCGCCTCACTAGTTGGCACAGATACGCAGTATTTT. Amino acids: CASSASLVGTDTQYF.

This clonotype was seen just once. A much larger clone differs by one base, so this may be a read error. This chain joins TRBV2 and TRBJ2-7; D uncertain. The CDR3 totals 12 residues. Germline V lookup: CDR1 SNHLY, CDR2 FYNNEI. The CDR3 spells CASRVDSYEHYF. The CDR3, as DNA: TGTGCCAGCCGGGTAGACTCCTACGAGCATTACTTC.

This clonotype has just a few counts. The CDR3 here is CATSDSAGVGDTQYF. The CDR3 DNA is TGTGCCACCAGTGATTCCGCGGGAGTGGGAGATACGCAGTATTTT. The chain couples TRBV24-1 to TRBJ2-3, with 7 bases lining up with TRBD2. This CDR3 region has 15 residues. Trimming cost V 2 bases and J 5 bases; bases outside gene matches: 6. The germline V gene has CDR1 KGHDR and CDR2 SFDVKD.

This clonotype was found many times. The chain recombines TRBV30 with TRBJ2-1, with 10 bases lining up with TRBD2. The CDR3 sequence is 14 residues long. Germline V CDR1 and CDR2: GTSNPN, SVGIG (reference sequence). The V gene end was trimmed by 3 bases and the J gene end by 12 bases; junction bases not matched to a gene: 11. Here the CDR3 reads CAWSGLAETAGQFF. CDR3 DNA: TGTGCCTGGAGCGGACTAGCGGAGACAGCGGGGCAGTTCTTC.

This clonotype was counted a few times. This clone may be a read error of a much larger clone one base away. The V gene is TRBV5-1, the J gene TRBJ2-7, with TRBD2 matching over 8 bases. Germline V gives CDR1 SGHRS, CDR2 YFSETQ. This CDR3 has 13 amino acids. CDR3 residues: CAGRTSGGYEQYF. CDR3 nucleotides: TGCGCCGGCAGAACTAGCGGAGGCTACGAGCAGTACTTC.

This clonotype was found many times. V gene TRBV20-1 combines with J gene TRBJ2-7, with 9 bases aligning to TRBD2. This CDR3 is 15 amino acids long. Losses at the gene ends were 4 bases for V and 3 bases for J; bases not matched to a gene: 10. Germline V gives CDR1 DFQATT, CDR2 SNEGSKA (reference sequence). CDR3 in DNA: TGCAGTGCTACCAAGGAGCGGGAGGTCCTCTACGAGCAGTACTTC. Amino acid sequence: CSATKEREVLYEQYF.

This clonotype was seen many times. V usage is TRBV27 and J usage is TRBJ2-7; 14 bases are shared with TRBD2. CDR3 size: 16 residues. The germline V gene has CDR1 MNHEY and CDR2 SMNVEV (reference sequence). J lost 6 bases, V lost 5 bases, and 9 bases had no gene match. The chain's CDR3 is CASSRLAGGQTSEQYF. The CDR3 DNA reads TGTGCCAGCAGTAGACTAGCGGGAGGGCAAACATCCGAGCAGTACTTC.

This clonotype has a count of ten or more. CDR3 sequence (DNA): TGTGCCAGCAGTTTTGGGCGCACTGAAGCTTTCTTT. Protein product: CASSFGRTEAFF. The rearrangement joins TRBV12-3 or TRBV12-4 to TRBJ1-1; D is uncertain. The CDR3 length is 12 residues. With 3 bases removed from V and 4 bases from J, the gap between germline ends came to 6 bases.

The table lists this clonotype with many counts. V gene TRBV2 combines with J gene TRBJ1-1; D gene ambiguous. The CDR3 extends over 13 amino acids. Germline CDR1 and CDR2: SNHLY and FYNNEI. V was clipped by 6 bases and J by 10 bases, with 18 bases between them. In DNA, the CDR3 is TGTGCCAGCAGGGAATTTGGAGGCCGCGGAGCTTTCTTT. Its translation is CASREFGGRGAFF.

At least ten counts were recorded for this clonotype. The chain carries TRBV14 and TRBJ1-1; D may be TRBD1 (5 bases). Germline assignment: CDR1 SGHDN and CDR2 FVKESK. Trimming cost V 4 bases and J 0 bases, with 18 bases left between them. The CDR3 totals 17 residues. CDR3 region: CASSPREGIGVNTEAFF. DNA for the CDR3: TGTGCCAGCAGCCCCCGGGAGGGGATTGGGGTGAACACTGAAGCTTTCTTT. Filled out from reference TRBV14 and TRBJ1-1, the complete variable domain reads EAGVTQFPSHSVIEKGQTVTLRCDPISGHDNLYWYRRVMGKEIKFLLHFVKESKQDESGMPNNRFLAERTGGTYSTLKVQPAELEDSGVYFCASSPREGIGVNTEAFFGQGTRLTVV.

The rearrangement links TRBV4-1 to TRBJ2-1; D is undetermined. CDR1 and CDR2 (germline): MGHRA, YSYEKL. Trimming cost V 0 bases and J 6 bases, with 9 bases left between them. The CDR3 loop spans 14 amino acids. This CDR3 reads CASSQDSGFNEQFF. Written as DNA, the CDR3 is TGCGCCAGCAGCCAAGATAGTGGGTTCAATGAGCAGTTCTTC.

This clonotype was seen ten or more times. The rearrangement joins TRBV11-2 to TRBJ2-2; maybe TRBD1 (5 bases). The length of the CDR3 is 16 residues. V lost 3 bases, J lost 8 bases, and 19 bases lay in between. Germline loops: CDR1 SGHAT, CDR2 FQNNGV. The CDR3 loop is CASSFTFGVRVGELFF. The DNA of the CDR3 is TGTGCCAGCAGCTTCACTTTCGGCGTCAGGGTGGGGGAGCTGTTTTTT.

This clonotype was counted ten times or more. This sequence joins TRBV28 and TRBJ2-3, with TRBD2 identical over 10 bases. CDR1 MDHEN and CDR2 SYDVKM come from the germline V gene. The V segment lost 5 bases and the J segment 0 bases; nucleotides outside the gene matches: 8. The CDR3 totals 17 residues. CDR3 amino acids: CASSPIGLAVSTDTQYF. Written as DNA, the CDR3 is TGTGCCAGCAGTCCGATTGGACTAGCGGTAAGCACAGATACGCAGTATTTT.

The chain employs TRBV20-1 and TRBJ2-5; 10 bases align to TRBD2. V lost 1 base and J lost 6; bases outside the gene matches: 8. The CDR3 runs 15 residues. Looked up from germline, CDR1 is DFQATT and CDR2 is SNEGSKA (reference sequence). The CDR3 nucleotides are TGCAGTGCTAGAGGACTAGCGGGCCAGATGCAGACCCAGTACTTC. It yields the protein CSARGLAGQMQTQYF.

This clonotype was detected ten times or more. DNA for the CDR3: TGTGCCAGCAGCTTCGGGGGAAACTATGGCTACACCTTC. Translation gives CASSFGGNYGYTF. J is TRBJ1-2 and V is TRBV7-9; possible D gene TRBD1, 5 bases. This CDR3 region has 13 residues. Germline CDR1 reads SEHNR; CDR2 reads FQNEAQ (reference sequence). V lost 3 bases and J lost 2, with 7 bases in between.

This clonotype was picked up many times. The chain recombines TRBV12-3 or TRBV12-4 with TRBJ2-2, with a tentative D call TRBD2 (6 bases). The CDR3 extends over 15 amino acids. V was clipped by 3 bases and J by 5 bases, with 13 bases between them. CDR3 nucleotides: TGTGCCAGCAGTTTGCCTAGCGTGTGGACCGGGGAGCTGTTTTTT. Translation gives CASSLPSVWTGELFF.

There are many counts of this clonotype. The V gene is TRBV20-1, the J gene TRBJ2-1; D remains unclear. The V and J ends lost 3 bases and 2 bases respectively, with 11 bases between them. CDR1 and CDR2 from the germline V gene are DFQATT and SNEGSKA (reference sequence). The CDR3 runs to 14 residues. CDR3 amino acids: CSARPTLAYNEQFF. The CDR3 DNA reads TGCAGTGCTAGGCCGACGCTGGCCTACAATGAGCAGTTCTTC.

The V gene is TRBV6-1, the J gene TRBJ1-1; D unresolved. Germline lookup yields CDR1 MNHNS and CDR2 SASEGT. The V end was cut by 5 bases, the J end by 8 bases, with 9 bases between. CDR3 length: 11 amino acids. CDR3 protein: CASSSNGEAFF. CDR3 bases: TGTGCCAGCAGTTCAAACGGGGAAGCTTTCTTT.

Ten or more counts support this clonotype. The junction and the germline gene differ at one end; a read error may be behind it. The chain uses TRBV28 and TRBJ2-5; possible D gene TRBD2, 6 bases. Germline CDR1 MDHEN, CDR2 SYDVKM. CDR3 size: 17 residues. CDR3 region: CASSGEAAGLPQEAQYF. For the CDR3, the DNA is TGTGCCAGCAGTGGTGAAGCGGCAGGACTACCCCAAGAGGCCCAGTACTTC.

The chain combines TRBV25-1 with TRBJ2-1; TRBD2 aligns across 11 bases. This CDR3 has 15 amino acids. The germline gives CDR1 MGHDK, CDR2 SYGVNS. V lost 6 bases to trimming and J lost 6 bases; unmatched junction nucleotides: 7. The CDR3 loop is CASRRTSGSSNEQFF. CDR3 DNA: TGTGCCAGCAGGCGAACTAGCGGGAGCTCCAATGAGCAGTTCTTC.